This T cell receptor beta chain was observed in a study of OX40 agonist ivuxolimab in advanced cancers. In the study overall: Dosing consisted of intravenous ivuxolimab at 0.01 to 10 mg/kg every 2 weeks.

Here immunoSEQ multiplex PCR was the method, and the copy in TCRdb shows in-frame clones only, minus some. This sample yields more than 45,000 clones, of which roughly 88% are seen a single time; less than 2% belongs to the top ten. V was clipped by 3 bases and J by 2 bases, with 14 bases between them. This CDR3 spans 16 amino acids. Germline V gene lookup returns CDR1 MGHRA and CDR2 YSYEKL. The sequence was collected from an adult with an advanced solid tumor such as melanoma, head and neck, liver or kidney cancer. V is TRBV4-1 and J is TRBJ1-5; possible D gene TRBD1, 6 bases. Sequenced material: CD4+ or CD8+ T cells sorted from blood, taken in a trial of the OX40 agonist ivuxolimab. CDR3 sequence reads: CASSHPRGGGNQPQHF. In nucleotides, the CDR3 is TGCGCCAGCAGCCATCCCAGGGGTGGCGGCAATCAGCCCCAGCATTTT.